This is a list of T cell receptor beta chains from one sample in a study of blood T cells in healthy people across ages. From the 5' RACE reads, TCRdb called clonotypes with MiXCR, one entry per CDR3 protein. Seen here are 800,000 to 900,000 distinct CDR3 sequences, less than 80% observed once, and the top ten hold around a quarter. Sequences were obtained from blood. These receptor sequences come from a man aged 25 to 40 in good health. CDR3s include the opening cysteine and the closing phenylalanine or tryptophan. A D gene is named only where the DNA matches it firmly. Clone size is not always given. Where it is, it says once, few, many or a class for expanded clones.

clone_size	j_call	d_call	v_call	cdr3_nt	cdr3_aa
.	TRBJ1-5	TRBD1	TRBV6-1	TGTGCCAGCAGCCCTGGACAGGCCGCGGGTTTTTACCACCCCCAGCATTTT	CASSPGQAAGFYHPQHF
.	TRBJ2-7	.	TRBV6-2/TRBV6-3	TGTGCCAGCAGTTTGGCGGACTTAGGGCTTACGTTGGACGAGCAGTACTTC	CASSLADLGLTLDEQYF
.	TRBJ2-7	.	TRBV28	TGTGCCAGCAGTCCTTCGACAGGTTTACACTACGAGCAGTACTTC	CASSPSTGLHYEQYF
.	TRBJ1-2	.	TRBV29-1	TGCAGCGTTGAAGCTTCCGGGCAGGGTGGCTACACCTTC	CSVEASGQGGYTF
few	TRBJ1-2	.	TRBV4-2	TGTGCCAGCAGCCCCACCGAGCATAACTATGGCTACACCTTC	CASSPTEHNYGYTF
few	TRBJ2-5	.	TRBV7-2	TGTGCCAGCAGCTTAGGGGGGGCGGGGGCGAAGACCCAGTACTTC	CASSLGGAGAKTQYF
.	TRBJ1-2	.	TRBV12-3/TRBV12-4	TGTGCCAGCAGCCCCAGGGTATCTAACTATGGCTACACCTTC	CASSPRVSNYGYTF
.	TRBJ2-4	TRBD2	TRBV7-9	TGTGCCAGCAGCCCCACGGGGGGGCTGGGCAAAAACATTCAGTACTTC	CASSPTGGLGKNIQYF
.	TRBJ2-7	.	TRBV12-3/TRBV12-4	TGTGCCAGCAGCCAAAGACGCGGATCCCCCTACGAGCAGTACTTC	CASSQRRGSPYEQYF
few	TRBJ2-6	TRBD2	TRBV5-1	TGCGCCAGCAGCCGACTAGCGGGGGGCTTCCAGGGGGCCAACGTCCTGACTTTC	CASSRLAGGFQGANVLTF
few	TRBJ1-2	.	TRBV4-3	TGCGCCAGCAGCCAAGCAGTCGGGGGTTTCGGCTATAACTATGGCTACACCTTC	CASSQAVGGFGYNYGYTF
.	TRBJ2-3	.	TRBV10-3	TGTGCCATCGGCCCCGGGTCAGATACGCAGTATTTT	CAIGPGSDTQYF
many	TRBJ1-5	TRBD1	TRBV7-2	TGTGCCAGCAGCCGACCTGGGACAGCCAATCAGCCCCAGCATTTT	CASSRPGTANQPQHF
.	TRBJ2-5	TRBD1	TRBV24-1	TGTGCCACCAGTGATTTCGCTAGCAGGGGGAGACAAGAGACCCAGTACTTC	CATSDFASRGRQETQYF
few	TRBJ2-1	TRBD2	TRBV7-9	TGTGCCAGCAGCGCACGACTAGCGGGGGGGAACAATGAGCAGTTCTTC	CASSARLAGGNNEQFF